A selection of T cell receptor beta chains follows, all from one sample in a study of CD4 T cells in relation to SARS-CoV-2 and coronaviruses. Their antigen targets remain unknown. The data were produced by immunoSEQ multiplex PCR, yet TCRdb's version contains in-frame clones alone and is incomplete. Counted here are fewer than 35,000 clones, roughly 82% occurring once; the ten biggest clones make up nearly 3.5%. Sequenced input: memory CD4+ T cells from PBMCs, cultured in vitro. These receptors came from an adult with COVID-19. Each CDR3 is given with its conserved first and last residue. D genes are given only for firm matches. Clone size is shown for a subset of rows, as once, few, many or a class of expanded clone.

TRBV7-2	NA	TRBJ2-1	NA	TGTGCCAGCAGCTTACGAACTAGAGTCCCCTACAATGAGCAGTTCTTC	CASSLRTRVPYNEQFF
TRBV18	NA	TRBJ2-1	TRBD2	TGTGCCAGCTCACCATTAGCTAGCGGGGCTGAGCAGTTCTTC	CASSPLASGAEQFF
TRBV7-9	NA	TRBJ1-1	NA	TGTGCCAGCAGTCTACAGTACACTGAAGCTTTCTTT	CASSLQYTEAFF
TRBV19	NA	TRBJ2-7	NA	TGTGCCAGTAGTATTTTAAGGGGTCCCTACGAGCAGTACTTC	CASSILRGPYEQYF
TRBV10-3	once	TRBJ2-5	NA	TGTGCCATCAGTGGAGACTTTCAAGAGACCCAGTACTTC	CAISGDFQETQYF
TRBV2	once	TRBJ1-2	NA	TGTGCCAGCAGTGAGGTACAGGTAGAAGTAGGTGGCTACACCTTC	CASSEVQVEVGGYTF
TRBV3-1/TRBV3-2	medium-sized	TRBJ2-1	TRBD1	TGTGCCAGCAGCCAAAGAACAAGGGGGCGAAGCTCCTACAATGAGCAGTTCTTC	CASSQRTRGRSSYNEQFF
TRBV19	NA	TRBJ2-7	TRBD1	TGTGCCAGTAGTATAGTTCCAGGGGGCGACGAGCAGTACTTC	CASSIVPGGDEQYF
TRBV11-2	NA	TRBJ2-7	NA	TGTGCCAGCAGCACGAGTAGCGGAAACTACGAGCAGTACTTC	CASSTSSGNYEQYF
TRBV2	once	TRBJ1-5	NA	TGTGCCAGCACCCGTGGGCGCAATCAGCCCCAGCATTTT	CASTRGRNQPQHF
TRBV4-3	NA	TRBJ2-1	NA	TGCGCCAGCAGCCAGCAGCCATTAGCCTCCAATGAGCAGTTCTTC	CASSQQPLASNEQFF
TRBV28	few	TRBJ1-5	NA	TGTGCCAGCAGTTTAGGTGGGTCAGGGTTGGGTCAGCCCCAGCATTTT	CASSLGGSGLGQPQHF
TRBV30	few	TRBJ1-1	NA	TGTGCCTGGAGTGTAGCGGGGCTTCAAGCTTTCTTT	CAWSVAGLQAFF
TRBV9	NA	TRBJ2-1	TRBD2	TGTGCCAGCAGCGTAGGACTAGCGGGACCCTCCTACAATGAGCAGTTCTTC	CASSVGLAGPSYNEQFF
TRBV27	few	TRBJ1-5	NA	TGTGCCAGCAGTTTCCAGGAATATCAGCCCCAGCATTTT	CASSFQEYQPQHF
TRBV27	NA	TRBJ1-4	NA	TGTGCCAGCAGGATGACCGGTTTCAAAAATGAAAAACTGTTTTTT	CASRMTGFKNEKLFF
TRBV2	NA	TRBJ1-4	NA	TGTGCCAGCAGTGGACGGAGACCGGGCTCTGGTGAAAAACTGTTTTTT	CASSGRRPGSGEKLFF
TRBV11-2	NA	TRBJ2-7	NA	TGTGCCAGCAGCTTAGATCTTAGGAGCTACGAGCAGTACTTC	CASSLDLRSYEQYF
TRBV7-3	NA	TRBJ2-2	TRBD1	TGTGCCAGCAGCTTGACACAGGGGGCGCTTGGCGGGGAGCTGTTTTTT	CASSLTQGALGGELFF
TRBV24-1	NA	TRBJ2-3	NA	TGTGCCACCAGTGATTTGTTCGGGACACCAAGAAGCACAGATACGCAGTATTTT	CATSDLFGTPRSTDTQYF
TRBV3-1/TRBV3-2	NA	TRBJ2-6	TRBD2	TGTGCCAGCAGCCAGATACTAGCGGATTTCTCTGGGGCCAACGTCCTGACTTTC	CASSQILADFSGANVLTF
TRBV7-9	NA	TRBJ2-7	TRBD1	TGTGCCAGCAGCTCAACGGACAGGGCCTACGAGCAGTACTTC	CASSSTDRAYEQYF
TRBV18	NA	TRBJ2-4	NA	TGTGCCAGCTCACCATCGAACAGCCGATTGACCAAAAACATTCAGTACTTC	CASSPSNSRLTKNIQYF
TRBV7-2	NA	TRBJ2-2	TRBD2	TGTGCCAGCAGCGCTTGGGGCGGGAGTACCGGGGAGCTGTTTTTT	CASSAWGGSTGELFF
TRBV6-5	NA	TRBJ2-7	NA	TGTGCCAGCACCGAGGGAGGCGGAAATACCTACGAGCAGTACTTC	CASTEGGGNTYEQYF
TRBV30	NA	TRBJ2-4	NA	TGTTGTAGACCAAACATTCAGTACTTC	CCRPNIQYF
TRBV27	NA	TRBJ2-1	TRBD2	TGTGCCAGCAGTCAGCCGGGACTAGGTTTGATTGGGTCCTACAATGAGCAGTTCTTC	CASSQPGLGLIGSYNEQFF
TRBV28	NA	TRBJ2-7	NA	TGTGCCAGCAGTCCCGGGACCTTCTCCTACGAGCAGTACTTC	CASSPGTFSYEQYF